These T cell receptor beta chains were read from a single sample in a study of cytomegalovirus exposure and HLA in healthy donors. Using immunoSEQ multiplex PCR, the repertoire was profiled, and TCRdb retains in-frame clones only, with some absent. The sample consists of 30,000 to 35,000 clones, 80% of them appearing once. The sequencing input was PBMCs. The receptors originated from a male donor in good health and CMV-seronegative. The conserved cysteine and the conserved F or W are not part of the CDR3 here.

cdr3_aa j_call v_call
ASSLIRGTGELF TRBJ2-2 TRBV5-1
ASSEWALAAQPQH TRBJ1-5 TRBV6-1
ASSDTRSGANVLT TRBJ2-6 TRBV6-4
ASSFEGGYGYT TRBJ1-2 TRBV7-2
ASSISDRGNYGYT TRBJ1-2 TRBV19
ASSETGTYGYT TRBJ1-2 TRBV6-1
AWSVTTWNTEAF TRBJ1-1 TRBV30
ASSQDRASGNTIY TRBJ1-3 TRBV4-1
ASSSDRVHEKLF TRBJ1-4 TRBV7-9
ASSRTQGLGNQPQH TRBJ1-5 TRBV4-1
SVEDLGHNTEAF TRBJ1-1 TRBV29-1
ASRGGTAGKGEQY TRBJ2-7 TRBV28
ASSAGTGQYEQY TRBJ2-7 TRBV19
ATNDRASGNTIY TRBJ1-3 TRBV15
ASSVGDSHGNTIY TRBJ1-3 TRBV6-1
ASSEVGGGYGYT TRBJ1-2 TRBV2
ASSSTGSGNTIY TRBJ1-3 TRBV6-5
ASSKNYRGEQF TRBJ2-1 TRBV19
ASGWLDQPQH TRBJ1-5 TRBV2
SGGIQVSTQY TRBJ2-3 TRBV29-1
ASSDGQGSTDTQY TRBJ2-3 TRBV6-4
ASSDPGGGDTEAF TRBJ1-1 TRBV25-1
ASSLGGQPRGNTIY TRBJ1-3 TRBV7-8